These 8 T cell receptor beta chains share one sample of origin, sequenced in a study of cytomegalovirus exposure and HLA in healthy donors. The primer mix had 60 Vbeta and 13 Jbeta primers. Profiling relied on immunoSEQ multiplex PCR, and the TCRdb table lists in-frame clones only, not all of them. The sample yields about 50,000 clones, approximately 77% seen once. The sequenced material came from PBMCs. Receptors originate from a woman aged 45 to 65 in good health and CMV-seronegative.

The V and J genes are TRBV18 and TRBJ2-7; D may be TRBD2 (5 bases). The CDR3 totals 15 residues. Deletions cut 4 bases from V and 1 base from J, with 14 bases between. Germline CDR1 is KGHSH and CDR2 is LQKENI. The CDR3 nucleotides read TGTGCCAGCTCACAGGCCCCGGGGAAGTCCTACGAGCAGTACTTC. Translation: CASSQAPGKSYEQYF.

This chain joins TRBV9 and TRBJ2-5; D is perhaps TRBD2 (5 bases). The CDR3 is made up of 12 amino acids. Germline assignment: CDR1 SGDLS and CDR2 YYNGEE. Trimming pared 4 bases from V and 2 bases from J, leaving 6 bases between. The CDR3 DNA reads TGTGCCAGCAGCCGGGGTCAAGAGACCCAGTACTTC. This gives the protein CASSRGQETQYF.

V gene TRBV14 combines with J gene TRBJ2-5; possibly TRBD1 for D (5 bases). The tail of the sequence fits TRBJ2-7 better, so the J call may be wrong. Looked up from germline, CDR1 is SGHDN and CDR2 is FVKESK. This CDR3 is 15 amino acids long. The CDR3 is CASSQDQGSVYEQYF. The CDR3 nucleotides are TGTGCCAGCAGCCAAGATCAGGGCAGCGTCTACGAGCAGTACTTC.

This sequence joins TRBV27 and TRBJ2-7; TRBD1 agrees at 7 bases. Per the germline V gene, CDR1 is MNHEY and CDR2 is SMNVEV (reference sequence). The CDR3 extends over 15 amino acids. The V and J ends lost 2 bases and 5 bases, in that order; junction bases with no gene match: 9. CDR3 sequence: CASSLRQGVENEQYF. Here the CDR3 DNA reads TGTGCCAGCAGTTTAAGACAGGGAGTGGAGAACGAGCAGTACTTC.

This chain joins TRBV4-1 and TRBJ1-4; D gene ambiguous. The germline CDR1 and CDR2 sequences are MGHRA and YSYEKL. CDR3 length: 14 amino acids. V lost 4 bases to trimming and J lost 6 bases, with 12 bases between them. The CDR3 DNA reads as TGCGCCAGCAGCCTCGGGGTAGGCGATGAAAAACTGTTTTTT. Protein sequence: CASSLGVGDEKLFF.

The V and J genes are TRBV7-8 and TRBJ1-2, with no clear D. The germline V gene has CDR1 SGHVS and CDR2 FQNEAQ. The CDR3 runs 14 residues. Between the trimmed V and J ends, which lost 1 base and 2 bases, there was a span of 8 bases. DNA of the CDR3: TGTGCCAGCAGCTTAGGCGAGGAAAACTATGGCTACACCTTC. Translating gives CASSLGEENYGYTF.

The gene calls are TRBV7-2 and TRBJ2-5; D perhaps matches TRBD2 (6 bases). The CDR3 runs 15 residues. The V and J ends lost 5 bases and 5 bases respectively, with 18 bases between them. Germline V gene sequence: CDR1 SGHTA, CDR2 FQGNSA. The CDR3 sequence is CASSLGPGLVETQYF. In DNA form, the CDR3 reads TGTGCCAGCAGCCTCGGACCGGGACTTGTGGAGACCCAGTACTTC.

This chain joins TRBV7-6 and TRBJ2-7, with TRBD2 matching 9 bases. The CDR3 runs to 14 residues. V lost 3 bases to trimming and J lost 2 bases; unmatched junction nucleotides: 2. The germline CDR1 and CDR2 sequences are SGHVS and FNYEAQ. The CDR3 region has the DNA TGTGCCAGCAGCTTGGGCGGGGGGGCCTACGAGCAGTACTTC. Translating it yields CASSLGGGAYEQYF.